This record looks at one T cell receptor beta chain sequence and its context. Which antigen it targets is not known. Within one base of it there is no much larger clone, and no base qualities were kept. The sample comes from a study of monozygotic twins with cystic fibrosis (TCRdb year 2021). With respect to the entire study: Barcoded libraries were prepared with roughly 15 PCR cycles from about 3.2 micrograms of fragmented DNA. Ten female and six male twin pairs, aged about 2.0 to 40 years (median roughly 9.3 years) and mostly children and adolescents, were included in the cohort. On the day blood was drawn, the twins' weight-for-height and FEVPerc (FEV1 disease centile) were ranked against those of the roughly 970 cohort participants. To assess genetic influence on V and J gene usage, the study compared TCR beta repertoires within and across 16 monozygotic twin pairs with cystic fibrosis. Data for three of the twin pairs had already been reported earlier in a different context. General findings and caveats noted by the study authors: Sharing of nucleotide-identical clonotypes was significantly greater within monozygotic CF twin pairs than between unrelated CF individuals (P = 0.000026, Mann-Whitney). No association turned up between shared CDR3 numbers and age, concordance or disease severity, and the cohort was small. Simpson clonality was generally low (median 0.0095), which suggests a naive-dominated repertoire, and clonality was higher in the most severely affected patients. V gene usage was most similar to the co-twin for 13 of 16 pairs, and J usage for 8 of 16 pairs, suggesting genetic constraints.

The CDR3 runs 15 residues from the cysteine to the phenylalanine. The sequence is cut down to CDR3 DNA, 45 bases in frame from base 1. The germline V end is reduced by 1 base and the J end by 2 bases; junction bases left unmatched: 4. Via the germline V gene (reference sequence), CDR1 is LNHDA and CDR2 SQIVND. Following the manufacturer's instructions, TCR beta CDR3 regions were amplified by multiplex PCR with the immunoSEQ immune profiling system. An Illumina NextSeq system was used to carry out the sequencing. The authors' analysis ran thus. The immunoSEQ Analyzer platform handled processing of the sequence data, and clonality was calculated by taking the square root of Simpson's index of productive rearrangements. Similarity in V and J usage was measured by Jensen-Shannon distance, and OLGA was used to compute CDR3 generation probabilities. The researchers looked up shared CDR3 sequences in the immuneACCESS database (August 2020) and in VDJdb (December 2020). The source is immuneACCESS, and TCRdb retained only in-frame sequences with V and J called. Part of the clones is not carried over; for the studies checked, unresolved V genes explain less than half of this, and the remainder is unexplained. The V and J calls and clone size come from that table; D and trimming were worked out from the DNA. For this sample the table gives about 9,600 clones, of which approximately 91% were detected only once. Around 5.9% of the sample is in the top ten clones.

The twin pairs came from the European Cystic Fibrosis Twin and Sibling Study Cohort, which recruited patients from 150 or so CF clinics across 14 European countries. Zygosity and CFTR genotype were verified in-house, with zygosity tested by multiplex PCR of nine short tandem repeat loci. Peripheral blood was taken from each twin, and clinical parameters were recorded on the day of blood sampling. Phenol/chloroform extraction was used to isolate genomic DNA from peripheral blood cells, and the DNA was then kept in TE buffer at 4 degrees C. The rearranged segments are TRBV19 and TRBJ1-2; the junction holds 7 bases that match TRBD1. This sequence originates from a boy aged 2 to 10 with cystic fibrosis. The sequencing sample was made of blood. This receptor has the CDR3 CASSIGQTGNYGYTF. The DNA reads TGTGCCAGTAGTATAGGGCAGACAGGGAACTATGGCTACACCTTC.